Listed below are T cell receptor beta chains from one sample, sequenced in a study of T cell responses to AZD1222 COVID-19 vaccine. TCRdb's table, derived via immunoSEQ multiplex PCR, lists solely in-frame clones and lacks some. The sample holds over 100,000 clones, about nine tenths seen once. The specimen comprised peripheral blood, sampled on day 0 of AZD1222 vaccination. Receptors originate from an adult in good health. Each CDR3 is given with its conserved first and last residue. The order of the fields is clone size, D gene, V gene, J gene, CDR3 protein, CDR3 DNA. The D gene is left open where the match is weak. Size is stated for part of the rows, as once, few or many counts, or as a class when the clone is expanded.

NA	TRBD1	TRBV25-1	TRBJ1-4	CASSVSGTGGFNEKLFF	TGTGCCAGCAGTGTCTCCGGGACAGGGGGCTTTAATGAAAAACTGTTTTTT
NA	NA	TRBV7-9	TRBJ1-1	CASSVVTNTEAFF	TGTGCCAGCAGCGTAGTAACGAACACTGAAGCTTTCTTT
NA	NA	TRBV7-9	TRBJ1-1	CASSMGSGTEAFF	TGTGCCAGCAGCATGGGGAGCGGCACTGAAGCTTTCTTT
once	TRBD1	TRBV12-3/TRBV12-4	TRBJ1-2	CATYRGGYTF	TGTGCCACCTACAGGGGTGGCTACACCTTC
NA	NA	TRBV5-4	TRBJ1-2	CASSLHGGYTF	TGTGCCAGCAGCTTACACGGTGGCTACACCTTC
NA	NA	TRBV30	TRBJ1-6	CAWSVRDLDNSPLHF	TGTGCCTGGAGTGTACGTGACCTTGATAATTCACCCCTCCACTTT
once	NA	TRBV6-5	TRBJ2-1	CASRRDHGNNEQFF	TGTGCCAGCAGAAGGGACCATGGAAACAATGAGCAGTTCTTC
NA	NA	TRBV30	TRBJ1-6	CAWAVSSYNSPLHF	TGTGCCTGGGCAGTTTCCTCCTATAATTCACCCCTCCACTTT
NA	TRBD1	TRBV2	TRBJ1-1	CASRADRDTEAFF	TGTGCCAGCAGGGCAGACAGGGACACTGAAGCTTTCTTT
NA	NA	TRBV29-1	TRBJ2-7	CSAQGSYEQYF	TGCAGCGCGCAGGGTTCCTACGAGCAGTACTTC
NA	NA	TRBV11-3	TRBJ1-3	CASSLGYGNTIYF	TGTGCCAGCAGCTTAGGATATGGAAACACCATATATTTT
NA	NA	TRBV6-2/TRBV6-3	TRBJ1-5	CASSYSQLANQPQHF	TGTGCCAGCAGTTACTCGCAGTTAGCCAATCAGCCCCAGCATTTT
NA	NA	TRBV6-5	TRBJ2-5	CASSYEFTQETQYF	TGTGCCAGCAGTTACGAGTTTACCCAAGAGACCCAGTACTTC
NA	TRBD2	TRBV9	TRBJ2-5	CASSVALRSSGKVTQYF	TGTGCCAGCAGCGTAGCTCTCCGTTCTAGCGGCAAGGTGACCCAGTACTTC
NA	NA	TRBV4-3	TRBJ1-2	CASSQEYERNYGYTF	TGCGCCAGCAGCCAAGAATACGAGCGTAACTATGGCTACACCTTC
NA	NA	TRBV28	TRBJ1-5	CASSFQGGKNQPQHF	TGTGCCAGCAGTTTTCAGGGTGGGAAGAATCAGCCCCAGCATTTT
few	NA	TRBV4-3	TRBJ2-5	CASSLSPGETQYF	TGCGCCAGCAGCCTCTCCCCTGGAGAGACCCAGTACTTC
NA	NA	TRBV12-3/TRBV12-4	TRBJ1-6	CASRQGESPLHF	TGTGCCAGCCGGCAGGGAGAATCACCCCTCCACTTT
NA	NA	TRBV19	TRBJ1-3	CASSVRAESGNTIYF	TGTGCCAGTAGTGTCCGGGCCGAGTCTGGAAACACCATATATTTT
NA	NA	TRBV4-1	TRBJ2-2	CASSQQDTYTGELFF	TGCGCCAGCAGCCAACAGGACACCTACACCGGGGAGCTGTTTTTT
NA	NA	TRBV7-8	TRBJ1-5	CASSLDISNQPQHF	TGTGCCAGCAGCTTAGATATTAGCAATCAGCCCCAGCATTTT
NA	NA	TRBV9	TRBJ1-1	CASTPSGLAEAFF	TGTGCCAGCACCCCCTCAGGGCTAGCTGAAGCTTTCTTT
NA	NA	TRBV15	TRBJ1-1	CATSTYRADTEAFF	TGTGCCACCAGCACCTACAGGGCCGACACTGAAGCTTTCTTT
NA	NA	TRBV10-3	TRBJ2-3	CAISEASDTQYF	TGTGCCATCAGTGAGGCGTCAGATACGCAGTATTTT
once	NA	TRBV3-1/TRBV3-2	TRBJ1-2	CASGLRGGDHGYTF	TGTGCCAGCGGACTCCGCGGGGGCGATCATGGCTACACCTTC
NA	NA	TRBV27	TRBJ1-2	CASSFRQGGEGGYTF	TGTGCCAGCAGTTTTAGGCAGGGAGGTGAAGGTGGCTACACCTTC
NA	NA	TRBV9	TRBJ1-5	CASSSLEGQPQHF	TGTGCCAGCAGCTCCCTCGAAGGTCAGCCCCAGCATTTT
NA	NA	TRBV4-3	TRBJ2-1	CASSPGGGSGYNEQFF	TGCGCCAGCAGCCCCGGGGGTGGTAGCGGATACAATGAGCAGTTCTTC
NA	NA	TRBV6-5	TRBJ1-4	CASSYLATNEKLFF	TGTGCCAGCAGTTACCTTGCAACTAATGAAAAACTGTTTTTT
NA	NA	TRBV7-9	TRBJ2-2	CASSLAKAGELFF	TGTGCCAGCAGCTTAGCGAAAGCCGGGGAGCTGTTTTTT
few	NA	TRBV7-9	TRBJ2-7	CASSFTESWAYEQYF	TGTGCCAGCAGCTTTACCGAGAGTTGGGCCTACGAGCAGTACTTC
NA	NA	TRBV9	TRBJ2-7	CASSARGGREQYF	TGTGCCAGCAGCGCCAGGGGAGGGCGCGAGCAGTACTTC
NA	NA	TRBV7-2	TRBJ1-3	CASSLAGPHSGNTIYF	TGTGCCAGCAGCTTAGCAGGGCCCCACTCTGGAAACACCATATATTTT
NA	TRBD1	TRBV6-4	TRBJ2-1	CASSEQTGDEQFF	TGTGCCAGCAGTGAGCAGACAGGGGATGAGCAGTTCTTC
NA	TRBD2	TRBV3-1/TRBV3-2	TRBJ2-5	CASSQPFGLAGGSQETQYF	TGTGCCAGCAGCCAACCTTTTGGACTAGCGGGGGGCTCCCAAGAGACCCAGTACTTC
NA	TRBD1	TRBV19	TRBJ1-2	CASSPGTGGNYGYTF	TGTGCCAGTAGTCCTGGGACAGGGGGGAACTATGGCTACACCTTC
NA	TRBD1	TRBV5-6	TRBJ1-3	CASSLTGGIGNTIYF	TGTGCCAGCTCGCTGACAGGGGGGATTGGAAACACCATATATTTT
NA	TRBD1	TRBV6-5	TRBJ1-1	CASRTGTGVTEAFF	TGTGCCAGCAGGACCGGGACAGGGGTCACTGAAGCTTTCTTT
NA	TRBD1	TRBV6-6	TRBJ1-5	CASINRDRESNQPQHF	TGTGCCAGTATAAACCGGGACAGGGAGAGCAATCAGCCCCAGCATTTT
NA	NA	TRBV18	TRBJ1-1	CASSNPLGNTEAFF	TGTGCCAGCTCAAACCCGTTGGGGAACACTGAAGCTTTCTTT
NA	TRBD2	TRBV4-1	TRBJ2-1	CASSPAGTSGSDEQFF	TGCGCCAGCAGCCCCGCCGGGACTAGCGGCTCGGATGAGCAGTTCTTC